A single sample gave rise to the 20 T cell receptor beta chains below, sequenced in a study of blood T cell repertoires in COVID-19 (TCRdb year 2020). To prepare the library, the immunoSEQ multiplex PCR assay was applied. TCRdb carries this immuneACCESS record with in-frame sequences only. Its versions omit some clonotypes, under half of them owing to an unresolved V gene in the studies checked, with the rest unexplained. This sample holds approximately 130,000 clones; roughly 79% were observed only once. The ten largest clones take up 10% to 14% of the sample. The sample consisted of peripheral blood. The receptors were sampled from a human donor in a cohort sampled during active COVID-19.

This clone came up a few times. V usage is TRBV30 and J usage is TRBJ1-6, with D maybe TRBD1 (6 bases). CDR1 is GTSNPN, CDR2 SVGIG, per germline (reference sequence). The CDR3 sequence is 17 residues long. V lost 3 bases and J lost 8, with 23 bases in between. The CDR3 sequence: CAWRSILRGGSYSPLHF. The CDR3 nucleotides are TGTGCCTGGAGGAGTATTCTCAGGGGCGGTAGCTATTCACCCCTCCACTTT.

The chain carries TRBV7-9 and TRBJ2-7; 7 nucleotides align to TRBD1. Germline CDR1 and CDR2: SEHNR and FQNEAQ (reference sequence). The length of the CDR3 is 16 residues. Unmatched junction bases numbered 10, after V lost 1 base and J lost 4 bases. CDR3 amino acids: CASSLEVDRWVYEQYF. DNA for the CDR3: TGTGCCAGCAGCTTAGAGGTGGACAGGTGGGTGTACGAGCAGTACTTC.

The chain is built from TRBV18 and TRBJ2-3; TRBD2 might be the D (7 bases). V lost 1 base and J 3 bases, leaving 11 bases between the germline ends. Germline V lookup: CDR1 KGHSH, CDR2 LQKENI. This CDR3 has 15 residues. DNA of the CDR3: TGTGCCAGCTCACCACAGGGGGGGGTGACAGATACGCAGTATTTT. It yields the protein CASSPQGGVTDTQYF.

A few counts support this clone. The J gene is TRBJ1-4, the V gene TRBV2; 8 positions agree with TRBD1. The CDR3 totals 16 residues. CDR1 SNHLY and CDR2 FYNNEI come from the germline V gene. J gave up 6 bases and V 5 bases, and 11 bases lay outside the gene matches. CDR3 DNA: TGTGCCAGCAGTCCCATCCCGGGACAGGTCGATGAAAAACTGTTTTTT. Translation gives CASSPIPGQVDEKLFF.

This clone was seen only once. This chain uses TRBV30 with TRBJ2-3; the D gene is possibly TRBD1 (6 bases). Germline loops: CDR1 GTSNPN, CDR2 SVGIG (reference sequence). The CDR3 is 13 amino acids. The CDR3 coding sequence is TGTGCGGCCGGGACACGGGGCACAGATACGCAGTATTTT. Protein product: CAAGTRGTDTQYF.

The chain carries TRBV19 and TRBJ2-1; a possible D gene is TRBD2 (5 bases). Germline CDR1 LNHDA, CDR2 SQIVND (reference sequence). The CDR3 sequence is 16 residues long. V was trimmed by 3 bases and J by 7 bases, leaving 19 bases between them. The CDR3 spells CASSIVPGIARNEQFF. CDR3 sequence (DNA): TGTGCCAGTAGTATTGTTCCGGGGATAGCCAGGAATGAGCAGTTCTTC.

The CDR3 nucleotides read TGTGCCAGCAGCCAATTAACAGGGGCTAATTCACCCCTCCACTTT. Translation: CASSQLTGANSPLHF. V is TRBV4-2 and J is TRBJ1-6; 7 nucleotides agree with TRBD1. This CDR3 region has 15 residues. In germline, CDR1 is LGHNA, CDR2 YNFKEQ. The ends lost 2 bases at V and 6 bases at J; junction bases unmatched: 4.

The chain is built from TRBV5-1 and TRBJ2-3; 9 bases match TRBD1. Germline CDR1 SGHRS, CDR2 YFSETQ. J gave up 3 bases and V 4 bases, and 3 bases lay outside the gene matches. The CDR3 covers 14 residues. The CDR3 loop is CASSAGQGTDTQYF. As DNA, the CDR3 is TGCGCCAGCAGCGCGGGACAGGGAACAGATACGCAGTATTTT.

The genes are TRBV6-6 and TRBJ1-5, with TRBD1 matching 8 bases. The trim removed 5 bases at V and 2 bases at J, leaving 2 bases unmatched. CDR3 size: 14 residues. CDR1 is MNHNY, CDR2 SVGAGI, per germline (reference sequence). The CDR3 sequence is CASSTQGGNQPQHF. The CDR3 coding sequence is TGTGCCAGCAGTACACAGGGGGGCAATCAGCCCCAGCATTTT.

V gene TRBV19 combines with J gene TRBJ2-6, with D possibly TRBD1 on 6 matching bases. There are 19 residues in the CDR3. The V gene's germline CDR1 is LNHDA and CDR2 SQIVND (reference sequence). V shed 8 bases and J shed 1 base, with 24 bases lying between them. DNA of the CDR3: TGTGCCAGTCGACCGACCCCAGGGGCCGAGGCTTCTGGGGCCAACGTCCTGACTTTC. Its protein is CASRPTPGAEASGANVLTF.

The rearrangement uses TRBV30 and TRBJ1-1; D gene ambiguous. The CDR3 length is 11 residues. Trimming removed 4 bases at V and 3 bases at J, with 6 bases between. Germline V gives CDR1 GTSNPN, CDR2 SVGIG (reference sequence). The CDR3 DNA is TGTGCCTGGATAGTAGACACTGAAGCTTTCTTT. Its protein product is CAWIVDTEAFF.

The gene calls are TRBV5-1 and TRBJ1-2; D might be TRBD1 (6 bases). Germline V gene lookup returns CDR1 SGHRS and CDR2 YFSETQ. The CDR3 runs to 17 residues. Trimming took off 7 bases at V and 4 bases at J, with 26 bases between the two ends. This CDR3 reads CASRYLLKQGPRYGYTF. For the CDR3, the DNA is TGCGCCAGCCGCTACCTACTAAAACAGGGCCCGCGCTATGGCTACACCTTC.

The J gene is TRBJ1-4, the V gene TRBV2; 8 positions match TRBD1. Germline CDR1 SNHLY, CDR2 FYNNEI. The CDR3 sequence is 16 residues long. The trim removed 6 bases at V and 7 bases at J, leaving 13 bases unmatched. Written as DNA, the CDR3 is TGTGCCAGCAGGGCCTTCCAACAGGGGGAGGGTGAAAAACTGTTTTTT. Protein: CASRAFQQGEGEKLFF. The full variable domain, in which reference TRBV2 and TRBJ1-4 provide the parts outside the CDR3, is EPEVTQTPSHQVTQMGQEVILRCVPISNHLYFYWYRQILGQKVEFLVSFYNNEISEKSEIFDDQFSVERPDGSNFTLKIRSTKLEDSAMYFCASRAFQQGEGEKLFFGSGTQLSVL.

This clone was detected many times. This chain joins TRBV6-4 and TRBJ2-1, with TRBD1 matching 8 bases. V gave up 6 bases and J gave up 6 bases; unmatched junction bases: 4. Germline CDR1 reads MRHNA; CDR2 reads SNTAGT. The CDR3 consists of 13 residues. CDR3 in amino acids: CASRRTGSNEQFF. The CDR3 bases are TGTGCCAGCAGACGGACAGGGAGCAATGAGCAGTTCTTC.

The chain couples TRBV30 to TRBJ2-1, with 9 positions matching TRBD1. Germline CDR1 and CDR2: GTSNPN and SVGIG (reference sequence). J lost 4 bases, V lost 0 bases, and 19 bases had no gene match. The CDR3 runs to 20 residues. The CDR3 spells CAWSVMGRVKQGAVYNEQFF. The CDR3 nucleotides are TGTGCCTGGAGTGTAATGGGGAGGGTTAAACAGGGGGCCGTATACAATGAGCAGTTCTTC.

J is TRBJ2-3 and V is TRBV13, with 7 positions matching TRBD1. Germline CDR1 is PRHDT and CDR2 is FYEKMQ (reference sequence). This CDR3 is 15 amino acids long. After removal of 1 base from V and 3 bases from J, the junction contained 4 bases not matched to a gene. The CDR3 DNA reads as TGTGCCAGCAGCTTAGTGGGCAGGGGGACAGATACGCAGTATTTT. Translated: CASSLVGRGTDTQYF.

This sequence joins TRBV11-2 and TRBJ2-1; 13 bases match TRBD2. The CDR3 length is 18 residues. Germline CDR1 is SGHAT and CDR2 is FQNNGV. V lost 3 bases, J lost 0 bases, and 5 bases stayed unmatched. CDR3 region: CASSLGLAGYLSYNEQFF. In nucleotides, the CDR3 is TGTGCCAGCAGCTTGGGACTAGCGGGGTACCTCTCCTACAATGAGCAGTTCTTC.

This clone was observed a few times. This rearrangement joins TRBV6-5 to TRBJ1-1; D is unresolved. V was cut by 0 bases and J by 1 base, with 3 bases left in between. This CDR3 is built from 13 residues. Germline assignment: CDR1 MNHEY and CDR2 SVGAGI. The CDR3 loop is CASSYSRNTEAFF. CDR3 sequence (DNA): TGTGCCAGCAGTTACTCGCGGAACACTGAAGCTTTCTTT.

The chain links TRBV5-1 to TRBJ1-5; D might be TRBD1 (6 bases). The germline V gene encodes CDR1 SGHRS and CDR2 YFSETQ. Deletions cut 1 base from V and 7 bases from J, with 15 bases between. CDR3 length equals 15 residues. The CDR3 coding sequence is TGCGCCAGCAGCTTGTCGGGGGGCGCAGGACAGCCCCAGCATTTT. Translating it yields CASSLSGGAGQPQHF. The entire variable domain, with the rest obtained from reference TRBV5-1 and TRBJ1-5, is as follows: KAGVTQTPRYLIKTRGQQVTLSCSPISGHRSVSWYQQTPGQGLQFLFEYFSETQRNKGNFPGRFSGRQFSNSRSEMNVSTLELGDSALYLCASSLSGGAGQPQHFGDGTRLSIL.

The genes are TRBV7-9 and TRBJ2-1; TRBD2 matches 9 bases. The germline gives CDR1 SEHNR, CDR2 FQNEAQ (reference sequence). This CDR3 spans 16 amino acids. J gave up 2 bases and V 5 bases, and 7 bases lay outside the gene matches. The CDR3 is CASSTFSGGAYNEQFF. CDR3 nucleotide sequence: TGTGCCAGCAGCACCTTTAGCGGGGGAGCCTACAATGAGCAGTTCTTC.